By frequency, the clone carrying this T cell receptor (beta chain) is medium-sized. Multiplex touch-down PCR amplified TRB using TRB-A and TRB-B pools in one tube. No DNA is given; TCRdb re-called the multiplex PCR reads and lists each CDR3 protein once. In all, the sample yields around 7,000 distinct CDR3 sequences. This record comes from a study of T cell clusters in autoimmune cytopenias. TRB amplification used 250 ng of peripheral blood genomic DNA. Germline CDR1 reads SGHDT; CDR2 reads YYEEEE. The CDR3 has 13 amino acids. These data also featured in a second study, about T cell repertoires in aging, cancer and after chemotherapy.

Sequenced: peripheral blood. This clonotype was obtained from a human donor in good health. J is TRBJ2-2 and V is TRBV5-6. This chain's CDR3 is CASRLTGFGELFF.